These 10 T cell receptor beta chains came from one sample sequenced in a study of T cell repertoires in cytomegalovirus infection. These receptors are not linked to any known antigen. TCRdb reprocessed the reads via MiXCR and lists one record per CDR3 protein. The data contain around 900,000 distinct CDR3 sequences, 31% of them singletons. The source was cultured CD8+ T cells from PBMCs, collected from culture after CMV antigen stimulation. These receptors all come from a human donor in good health (CMV status not recorded). Some clones in this sample may be carry-over from other donors' samples.

At least ten counts were recorded for this clonotype. The chain uses TRBV7-8 and TRBJ2-4; 12 bases map to TRBD2. Germline CDR1 reads SGHVS; CDR2 reads FQNEAQ. The CDR3 has 16 amino acids. Germline trimming cut 4 bases from V and 3 bases from J; bases unmatched to any gene: 4. The CDR3 DNA reads TGTGCCAGCAGCTCACTAGCGGGGGGACTCAAAAACATTCAGTACTTC. Amino acid sequence: CASSSLAGGLKNIQYF. Full variable domain (remainder filled in from reference TRBV7-8 and TRBJ2-4): GAGVSQSPRYKVAKRGQDVALRCDPISGHVSLFWYQQALGQGPEFLTYFQNEAQLDKSGLPSDRFFAERPEGSVSTLKIQRTQQEDSAVYLCASSSLAGGLKNIQYFGAGTRLSVL.

This chain uses TRBV2 with TRBJ2-5; tentative D call: TRBD1 (6 bases). This CDR3 contains 12 residues. Trimming pared 6 bases from V and 5 bases from J, leaving 10 bases between. Germline V gene sequence: CDR1 SNHLY, CDR2 FYNNEI. The chain's CDR3 is CASRGQLETQYF. In DNA, the CDR3 is TGTGCCAGCAGAGGACAGCTGGAGACCCAGTACTTC.

The chain joins TRBV7-9 to TRBJ2-2, with 9 bases that match TRBD2. Germline lookup yields CDR1 SEHNR and CDR2 FQNEAQ (reference sequence). The CDR3 length is 18 residues. With 6 bases clipped from V and 3 bases from J, the junction kept 14 bases outside the gene matches. The CDR3 reads CASSSVGGTSRDTGELFF. CDR3 sequence (DNA): TGTGCCAGCAGTTCCGTGGGTGGGACTAGCCGTGACACCGGGGAGCTGTTTTTT.

In this sample, this clonotype turned up a few times. The chain recombines TRBV5-6 with TRBJ1-2; D not certain. This CDR3 is built from 15 residues. Germline V gene data show CDR1 as SGHDT and CDR2 as YYEEEE. The V end was cut by 4 bases, the J end by 4 bases, with 17 bases between. CDR3 coding DNA: TGTGCCAGCAGCCTCGGGTCACTTCGAGGCTATGGCTACACCTTC. Translated: CASSLGSLRGYGYTF.

This clonotype came up many times. This sequence joins TRBV11-2 and TRBJ2-3; D may be TRBD2 (5 bases). CDR1 SGHAT and CDR2 FQNNGV come from the germline V gene. Trimming shortened V by 8 bases and J by 2 bases, and 5 bases separated the two germline ends. The CDR3 spans 11 residues. As DNA, the CDR3 is TGTGCCAGCCGGGACACAGATACGCAGTATTTT. Translated, it gives CASRDTDTQYF.

This clonotype was recorded a few times. The chain couples TRBV4-2 to TRBJ2-3; D ambiguous. Trimming cost V 0 bases and J 9 bases, with 13 bases left between them. The CDR3 length is 14 residues. The germline V gene encodes CDR1 LGHNA and CDR2 YNFKEQ. The CDR3 DNA sequence: TGTGCCAGCAGCCAAGATCTCGGTCCCTTCACGCAGTATTTT. Protein sequence: CASSQDLGPFTQYF.

This clonotype has at least ten counts. The rearrangement joins TRBV7-2 to TRBJ1-5; D gene ambiguous. This CDR3 comprises 15 residues. Trimming removed 7 bases from V and 1 base from J, with 14 bases in between. Germline CDR1 is SGHTA and CDR2 is FQGNSA. The CDR3 reads CASTLGPVSNQPQHF. The CDR3, as DNA: TGTGCCAGCACCCTGGGCCCGGTGAGCAATCAGCCCCAGCATTTT.

Of note for this clonotype: One junction end does not reproduce the germline sequence, and a read error may be involved. This chain connects TRBV27 to TRBJ1-2; 11 nucleotides match TRBD1. Germline values: CDR1 MNHEY, CDR2 SMNVEV (reference sequence). CDR3 length equals 13 residues. The CDR3 DNA reads as TGTGCCAGCAGTGGACCGGACAGGGGGCTACCATCCTTC. It specifies CASSGPDRGLPSF.

The rearrangement uses TRBV27 and TRBJ1-2; no definite D call. This CDR3 is built from 14 residues. Germline V gives CDR1 MNHEY, CDR2 SMNVEV (reference sequence). Trimming took off 2 bases at V and 6 bases at J, with 13 bases between the two ends. The CDR3 coding sequence is TGTGCCAGCAGTTTAGGTGGGGTTTCTGATGGCTACACCTTC. Its translation: CASSLGGVSDGYTF.

This clonotype came up a few times. The CDR3 bases are TGTGCCAGCAGCCTCCGAGAGGGCGATGGCTACACCTTC. This encodes CASSLREGDGYTF. The rearrangement links TRBV7-9 to TRBJ1-2; D gene ambiguous. Germline V gene lookup returns CDR1 SEHNR and CDR2 FQNEAQ (reference sequence). CDR3 size: 13 residues. Trimming shortened V by 5 bases and J by 6 bases, and 13 bases separated the two germline ends.